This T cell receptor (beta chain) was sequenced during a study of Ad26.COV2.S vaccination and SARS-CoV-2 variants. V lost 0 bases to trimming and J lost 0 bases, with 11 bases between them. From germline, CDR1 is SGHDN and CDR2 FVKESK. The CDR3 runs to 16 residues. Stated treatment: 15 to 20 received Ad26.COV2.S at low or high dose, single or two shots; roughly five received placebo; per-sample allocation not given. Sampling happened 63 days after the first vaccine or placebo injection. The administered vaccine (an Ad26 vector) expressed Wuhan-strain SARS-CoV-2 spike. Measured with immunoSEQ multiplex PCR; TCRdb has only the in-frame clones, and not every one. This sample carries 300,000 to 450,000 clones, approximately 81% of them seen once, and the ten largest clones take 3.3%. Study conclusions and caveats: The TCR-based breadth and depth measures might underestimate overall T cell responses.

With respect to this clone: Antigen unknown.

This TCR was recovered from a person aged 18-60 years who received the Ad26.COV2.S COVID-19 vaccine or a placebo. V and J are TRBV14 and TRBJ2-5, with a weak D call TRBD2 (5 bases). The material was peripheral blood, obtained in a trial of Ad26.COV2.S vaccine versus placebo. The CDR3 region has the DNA TGTGCCAGCAGCCAAGATCGACTACCCTACCAAGAGACCCAGTACTTC. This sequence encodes CASSQDRLPYQETQYF. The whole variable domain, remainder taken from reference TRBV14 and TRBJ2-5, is EAGVTQFPSHSVIEKGQTVTLRCDPISGHDNLYWYRRVMGKEIKFLLHFVKESKQDESGMPNNRFLAERTGGTYSTLKVQPAELEDSGVYFCASSQDRLPYQETQYFGPGTRLLVL.